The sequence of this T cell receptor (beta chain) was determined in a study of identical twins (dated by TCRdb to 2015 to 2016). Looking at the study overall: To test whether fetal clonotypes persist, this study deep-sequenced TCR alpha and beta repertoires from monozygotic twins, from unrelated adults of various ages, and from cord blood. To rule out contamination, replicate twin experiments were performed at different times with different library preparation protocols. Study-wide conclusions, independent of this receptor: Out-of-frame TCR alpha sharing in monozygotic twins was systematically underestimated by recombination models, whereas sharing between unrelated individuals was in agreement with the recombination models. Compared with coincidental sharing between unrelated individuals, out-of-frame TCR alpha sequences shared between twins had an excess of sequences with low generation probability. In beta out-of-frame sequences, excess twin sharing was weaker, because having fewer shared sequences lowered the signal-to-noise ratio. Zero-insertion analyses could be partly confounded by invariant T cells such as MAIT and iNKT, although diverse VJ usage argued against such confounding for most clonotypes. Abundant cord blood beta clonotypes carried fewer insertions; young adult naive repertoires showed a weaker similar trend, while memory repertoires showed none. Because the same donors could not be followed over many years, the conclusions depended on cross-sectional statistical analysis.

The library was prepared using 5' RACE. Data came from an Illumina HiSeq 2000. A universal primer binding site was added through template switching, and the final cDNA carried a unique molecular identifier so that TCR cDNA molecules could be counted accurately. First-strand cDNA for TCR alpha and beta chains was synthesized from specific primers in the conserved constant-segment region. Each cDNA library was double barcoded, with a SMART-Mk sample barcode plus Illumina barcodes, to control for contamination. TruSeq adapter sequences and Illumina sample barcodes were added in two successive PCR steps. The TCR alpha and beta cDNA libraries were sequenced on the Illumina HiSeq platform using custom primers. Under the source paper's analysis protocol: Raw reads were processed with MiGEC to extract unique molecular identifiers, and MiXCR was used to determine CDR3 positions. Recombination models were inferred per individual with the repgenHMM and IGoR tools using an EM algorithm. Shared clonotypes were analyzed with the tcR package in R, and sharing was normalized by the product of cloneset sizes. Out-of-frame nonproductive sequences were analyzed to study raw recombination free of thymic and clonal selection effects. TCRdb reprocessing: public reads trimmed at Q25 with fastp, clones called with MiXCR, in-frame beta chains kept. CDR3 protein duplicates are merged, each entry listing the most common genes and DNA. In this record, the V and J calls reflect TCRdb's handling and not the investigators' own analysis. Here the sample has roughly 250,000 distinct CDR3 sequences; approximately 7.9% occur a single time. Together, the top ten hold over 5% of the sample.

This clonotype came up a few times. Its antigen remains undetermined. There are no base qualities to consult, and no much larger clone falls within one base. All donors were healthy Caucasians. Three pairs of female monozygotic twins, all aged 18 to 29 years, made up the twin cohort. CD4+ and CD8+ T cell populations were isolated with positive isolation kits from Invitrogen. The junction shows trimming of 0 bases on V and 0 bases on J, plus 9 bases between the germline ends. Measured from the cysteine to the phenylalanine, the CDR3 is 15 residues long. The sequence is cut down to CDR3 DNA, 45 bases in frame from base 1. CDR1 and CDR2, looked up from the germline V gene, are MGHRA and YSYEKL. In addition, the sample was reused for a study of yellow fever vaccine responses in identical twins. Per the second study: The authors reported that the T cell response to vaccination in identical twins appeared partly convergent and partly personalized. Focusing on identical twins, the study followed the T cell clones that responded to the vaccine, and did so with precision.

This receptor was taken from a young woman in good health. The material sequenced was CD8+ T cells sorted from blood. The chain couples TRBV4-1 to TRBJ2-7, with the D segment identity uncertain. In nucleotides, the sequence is TGCGCCAGCAGCCAAGACCTAAAAATCTCCTACGAGCAGTACTTC. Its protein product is CASSQDLKISYEQYF.